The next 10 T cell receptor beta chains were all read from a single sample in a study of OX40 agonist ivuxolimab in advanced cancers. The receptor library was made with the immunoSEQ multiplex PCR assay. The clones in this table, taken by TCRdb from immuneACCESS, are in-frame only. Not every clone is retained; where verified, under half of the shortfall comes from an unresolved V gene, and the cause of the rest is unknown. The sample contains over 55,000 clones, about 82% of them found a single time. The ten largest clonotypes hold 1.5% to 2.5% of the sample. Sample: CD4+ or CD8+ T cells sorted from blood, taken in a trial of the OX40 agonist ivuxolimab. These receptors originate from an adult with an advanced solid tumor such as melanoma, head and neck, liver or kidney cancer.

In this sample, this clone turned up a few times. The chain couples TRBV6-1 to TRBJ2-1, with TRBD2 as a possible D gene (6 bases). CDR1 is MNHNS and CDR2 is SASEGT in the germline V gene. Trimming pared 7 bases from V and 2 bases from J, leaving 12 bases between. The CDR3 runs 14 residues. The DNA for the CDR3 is TGTGCCAGCACCCTCCGGAGGGCCTACAATGAGCAGTTCTTC. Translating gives CASTLRRAYNEQFF.

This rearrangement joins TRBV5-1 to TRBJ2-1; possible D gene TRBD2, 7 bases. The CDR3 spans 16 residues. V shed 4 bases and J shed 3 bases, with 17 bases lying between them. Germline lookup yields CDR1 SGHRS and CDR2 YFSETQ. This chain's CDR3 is CASSPNGLGGYNEQFF. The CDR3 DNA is TGCGCCAGCAGCCCGAATGGACTAGGGGGCTACAATGAGCAGTTCTTC.

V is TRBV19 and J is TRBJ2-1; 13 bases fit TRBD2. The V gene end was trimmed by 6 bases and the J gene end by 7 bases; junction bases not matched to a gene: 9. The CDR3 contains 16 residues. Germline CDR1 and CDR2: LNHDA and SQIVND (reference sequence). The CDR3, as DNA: TGTGCCAGTAGGCCACTAGCGGGAGGGCCCGAAAATGAGCAGTTCTTC. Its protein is CASRPLAGGPENEQFF.

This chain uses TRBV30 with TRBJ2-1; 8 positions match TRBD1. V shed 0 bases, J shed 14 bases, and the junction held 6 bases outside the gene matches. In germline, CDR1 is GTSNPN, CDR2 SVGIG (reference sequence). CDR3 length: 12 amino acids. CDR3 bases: TGTGCCTGGAGTGTAAGGACAGGGCGGGAGTTCTTC. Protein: CAWSVRTGREFF.

CDR3 coding DNA: TGTGCCAGCAGTCCCGACACGGACTATGGCTACACCTTC. The encoded protein is CASSPDTDYGYTF. The V and J genes are TRBV27 and TRBJ1-2, with no clear D. Germline loops: CDR1 MNHEY, CDR2 SMNVEV (reference sequence). The V end lost 5 bases, the J end lost 3 bases, and 10 bases lay between the germline ends. The CDR3 contains 13 residues.

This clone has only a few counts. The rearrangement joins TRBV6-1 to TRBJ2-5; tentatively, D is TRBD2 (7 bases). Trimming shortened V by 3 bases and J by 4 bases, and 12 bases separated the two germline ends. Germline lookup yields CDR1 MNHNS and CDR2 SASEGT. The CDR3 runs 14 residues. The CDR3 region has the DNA TGTGCCAGCAGTGATGGGGGGGGCGTAGAGACCCAGTACTTC. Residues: CASSDGGGVETQYF.

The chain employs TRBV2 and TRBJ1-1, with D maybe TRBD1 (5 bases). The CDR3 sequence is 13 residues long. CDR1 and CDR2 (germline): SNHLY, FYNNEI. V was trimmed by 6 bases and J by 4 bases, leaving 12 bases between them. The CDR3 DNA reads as TGTGCCAGCAGCCCCCAGGGATTCACTGAAGCTTTCTTT. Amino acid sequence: CASSPQGFTEAFF.

The CDR3, as DNA: TGTGCCAGCAGCTTAGGCCGGGACAGGGGAAACTATGGCTACACCTTC. Residues: CASSLGRDRGNYGYTF. The chain links TRBV7-9 to TRBJ1-2; TRBD1 agrees at 10 bases. The V segment lost 1 base and the J segment 2 bases; nucleotides outside the gene matches: 4. The CDR3 has 16 residues. Germline-derived CDR1 and CDR2 are SEHNR and FQNEAQ (reference sequence).

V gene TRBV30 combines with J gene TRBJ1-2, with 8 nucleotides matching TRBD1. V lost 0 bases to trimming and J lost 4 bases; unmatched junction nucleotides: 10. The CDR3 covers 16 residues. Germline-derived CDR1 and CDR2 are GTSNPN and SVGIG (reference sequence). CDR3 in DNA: TGTGCCTGGAGTGTACATCTTGGGGACAGGAGCTATGGCTACACCTTC. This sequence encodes CAWSVHLGDRSYGYTF.

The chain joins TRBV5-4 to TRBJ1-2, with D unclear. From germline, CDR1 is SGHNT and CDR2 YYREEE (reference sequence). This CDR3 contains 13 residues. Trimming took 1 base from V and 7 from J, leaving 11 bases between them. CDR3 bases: TGTGCCAGCAGCTTGACACGAGGAAGTGGCTACACCTTC. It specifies CASSLTRGSGYTF. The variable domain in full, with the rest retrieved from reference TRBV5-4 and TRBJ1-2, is ETGVTQSPTHLIKTRGQQVTLRCSSQSGHNTVSWYQQALGQGPQFIFQYYREEENGRGNFPPRFSGLQFPNYSSELNVNALELDDSALYLCASSLTRGSGYTFGSGTRLTVV.